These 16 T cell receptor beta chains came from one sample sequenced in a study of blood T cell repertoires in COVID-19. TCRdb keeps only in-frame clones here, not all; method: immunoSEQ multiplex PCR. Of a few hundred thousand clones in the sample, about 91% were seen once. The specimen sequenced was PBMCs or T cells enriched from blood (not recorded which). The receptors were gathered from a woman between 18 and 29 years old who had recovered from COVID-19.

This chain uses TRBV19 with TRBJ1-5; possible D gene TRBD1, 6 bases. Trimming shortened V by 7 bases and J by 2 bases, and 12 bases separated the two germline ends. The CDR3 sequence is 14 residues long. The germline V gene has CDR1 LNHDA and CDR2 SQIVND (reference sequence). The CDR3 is CASTRDNRNQPQHF. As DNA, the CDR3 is TGTGCCAGTACCCGGGACAACCGCAATCAGCCCCAGCATTTT.

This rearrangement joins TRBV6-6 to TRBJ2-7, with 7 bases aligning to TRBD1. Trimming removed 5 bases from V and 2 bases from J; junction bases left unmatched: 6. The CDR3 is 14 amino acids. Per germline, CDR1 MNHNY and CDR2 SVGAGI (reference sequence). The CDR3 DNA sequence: TGTGCCAGCAGTCAAACAGGGGTCCCCTACGAGCAGTACTTC. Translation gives CASSQTGVPYEQYF.

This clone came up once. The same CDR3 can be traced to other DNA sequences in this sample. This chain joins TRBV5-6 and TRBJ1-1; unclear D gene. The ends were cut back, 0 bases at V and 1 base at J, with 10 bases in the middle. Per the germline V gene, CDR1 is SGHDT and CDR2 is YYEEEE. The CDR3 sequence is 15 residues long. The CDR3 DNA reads TGTGCCAGCAGCTTGGTACTAGGCGGGAACACTGAAGCTTTCTTT. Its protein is CASSLVLGGNTEAFF.

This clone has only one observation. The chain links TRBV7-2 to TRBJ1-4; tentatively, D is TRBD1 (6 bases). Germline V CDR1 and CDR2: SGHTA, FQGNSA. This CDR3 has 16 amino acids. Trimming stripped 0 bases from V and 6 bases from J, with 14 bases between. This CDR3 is CASSLAYREGYEKLFF. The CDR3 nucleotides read TGTGCCAGCAGCTTAGCGTACAGGGAGGGCTATGAAAAACTGTTTTTT.

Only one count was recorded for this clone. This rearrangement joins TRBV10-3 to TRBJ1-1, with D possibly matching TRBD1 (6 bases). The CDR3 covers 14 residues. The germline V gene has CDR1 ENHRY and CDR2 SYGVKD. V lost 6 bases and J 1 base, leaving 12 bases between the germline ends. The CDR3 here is CAISLQGTNTEAFF. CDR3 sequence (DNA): TGTGCCATCAGCCTACAGGGAACGAACACTGAAGCTTTCTTT.

CDR3 nucleotides: TGTGCCAGCAGTATCGACAGGTTTTATGGCTACACCTTC. This translates into CASSIDRFYGYTF. The chain employs TRBV12-3 or TRBV12-4 and TRBJ1-2; the D gene is possibly TRBD1 (6 bases). The CDR3 totals 13 residues. V was cut by 5 bases and J by 5 bases, with 12 bases left in between.

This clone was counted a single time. This CDR3 is CASSQQGGRTRDEQYF. The CDR3 coding sequence is TGTGCCAGCAGCCAACAGGGGGGGCGGACTAGGGACGAGCAGTACTTC. V gene TRBV7-6 combines with J gene TRBJ2-7; tentatively, D is TRBD1 (8 bases). The V end lost 5 bases, the J end lost 5 bases, and 22 bases lay between the germline ends. CDR1 SGHVS and CDR2 FNYEAQ come from the germline V gene. The CDR3 loop spans 16 amino acids. The whole variable domain, filled in from reference TRBV7-6 and TRBJ2-7, reads GAGVSQSPRYKVTKRGQDVALRCDPISGHVSLYWYRQALGQGPEFLTYFNYEAQQDKSGLPNDRFSAERPEGSISTLTIQRTEQRDSAMYRCASSQQGGRTRDEQYFGPGTRLTVT.

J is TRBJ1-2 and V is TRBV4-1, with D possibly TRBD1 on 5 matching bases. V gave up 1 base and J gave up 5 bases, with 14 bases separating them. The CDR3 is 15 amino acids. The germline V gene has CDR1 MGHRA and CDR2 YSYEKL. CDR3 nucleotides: TGCGCCAGCAGCCAAGTTTCCAGGGTTTCGTATGGCTACACCTTC. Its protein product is CASSQVSRVSYGYTF.

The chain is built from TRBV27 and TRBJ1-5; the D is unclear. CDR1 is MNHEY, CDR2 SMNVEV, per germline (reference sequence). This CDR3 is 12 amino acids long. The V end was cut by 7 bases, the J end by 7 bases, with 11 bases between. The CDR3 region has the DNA TGTGCCAGCACCACCCCGGGACAGCCCCAGCATTTT. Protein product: CASTTPGQPQHF.

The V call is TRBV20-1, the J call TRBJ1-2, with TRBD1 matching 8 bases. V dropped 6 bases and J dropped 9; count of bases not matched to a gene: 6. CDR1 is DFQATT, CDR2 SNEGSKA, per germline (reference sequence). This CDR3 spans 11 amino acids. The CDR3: CSATGTGSYTF. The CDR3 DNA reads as TGCAGTGCAACCGGGACAGGCAGCTACACCTTC.

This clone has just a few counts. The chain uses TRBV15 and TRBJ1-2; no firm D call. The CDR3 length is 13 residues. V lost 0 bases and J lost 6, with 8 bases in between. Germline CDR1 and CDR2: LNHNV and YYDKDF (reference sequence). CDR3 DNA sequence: TGTGCCACCAGCAGAGAGGCAGGAAATGGCTACACCTTC. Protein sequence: CATSREAGNGYTF.

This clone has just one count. The CDR3 DNA follows: TGTGCCAGCAGTGCGCTGACAGGGGATCAGCCCCAGCATTTT. This encodes CASSALTGDQPQHF. V is TRBV27 and J is TRBJ1-5, with 8 positions matching TRBD1. Germline assignment: CDR1 MNHEY and CDR2 SMNVEV (reference sequence). V was pared by 5 bases and J by 5 bases, with 5 bases of the junction left unmatched. The CDR3 has 14 residues.

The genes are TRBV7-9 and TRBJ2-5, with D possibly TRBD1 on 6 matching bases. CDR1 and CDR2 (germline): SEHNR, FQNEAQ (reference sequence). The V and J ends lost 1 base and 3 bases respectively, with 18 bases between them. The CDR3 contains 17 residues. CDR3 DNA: TGTGCCAGCAGCTTAGGTCTCTGGACAGCGCCCGAAGAGACCCAGTACTTC. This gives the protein CASSLGLWTAPEETQYF.

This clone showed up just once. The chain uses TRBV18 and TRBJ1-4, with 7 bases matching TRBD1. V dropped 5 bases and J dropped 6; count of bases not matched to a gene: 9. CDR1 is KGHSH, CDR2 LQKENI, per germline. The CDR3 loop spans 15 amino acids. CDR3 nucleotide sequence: TGTGCCAGCTCAAATCGACAGGGTGGGGATGAAAAACTGTTTTTT. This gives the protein CASSNRQGGDEKLFF.

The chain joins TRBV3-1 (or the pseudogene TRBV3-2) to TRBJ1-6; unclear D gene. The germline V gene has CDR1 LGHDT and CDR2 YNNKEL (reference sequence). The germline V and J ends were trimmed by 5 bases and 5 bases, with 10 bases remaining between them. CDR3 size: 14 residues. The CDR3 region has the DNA TGTGCCAGCAGCTCCAGAGGGAATAATTCACCCCTCCACTTT. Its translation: CASSSRGNNSPLHF.

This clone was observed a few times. CDR3 in DNA: TGTGCCTCCCTTTACGCGGCTCGACCGTTTGATGGCTACACCTTC. Translation: CASLYAARPFDGYTF. The rearrangement uses TRBV30 and TRBJ1-2; no firm D call. This CDR3 comprises 15 residues. Germline CDR1 GTSNPN, CDR2 SVGIG (reference sequence). The ends were cut back, 7 bases at V and 6 bases at J, with 24 bases in the middle.